One and the same sample provided the 8 T cell receptor beta chains below, sequenced in a study of CD8 T cells in ankylosing spondylitis. Study-wide findings and caveats: Blood of patients with ankylosing spondylitis appeared to be characterized by a TCR beta motif of about 8 highly homologous variants.

TCRdb itself ran the 5' RACE reads through MiXCR, one entry per CDR3 protein. The table has around 770,000 distinct CDR3 sequences, approximately 10% seen once. These TCRs are of unknown antigen specificity. Sequenced material: blood, either unsorted or a sorted T cell fraction (not recorded which). The receptor set was obtained from a male donor with ankylosing spondylitis.

This clonotype was recorded many times. At one boundary the junction diverges from the germline segment, which might be a read error. J is TRBJ2-3 and V is TRBV29-1; maybe TRBD2 (6 bases). CDR3 size: 18 residues. Germline CDR1 reads SQVTM; CDR2 reads ANQGSEA. The CDR3 is CSVGGTWDSRTRTDTQYF. The CDR3 DNA is TGCAGCGTTGGGGGTACCTGGGACTCAAGGACCCGCACCGATACGCAGTATTTT.

This clonotype was detected many times. The chain couples TRBV12-3 or TRBV12-4 to TRBJ1-2; the match to TRBD1 covers 7 bases. The CDR3 covers 13 residues. Trimming cost V 8 bases and J 4 bases; bases outside gene matches: 7. The CDR3 loop is CASRQQGIYGYTF. The CDR3 nucleotides read TGTGCCAGCCGTCAACAGGGGATCTATGGCTACACCTTC.

The chain uses TRBV6-5 and TRBJ2-3; D not resolved. This CDR3 has 16 amino acids. Germline loops: CDR1 MNHEY, CDR2 SVGAGI. V was shortened by 0 bases and J by 0 bases, with 10 bases between the two germline ends. The CDR3 here is CASSYSGLGSTDTQYF. In nucleotides, the CDR3 is TGTGCCAGCAGTTACTCTGGCCTGGGAAGCACAGATACGCAGTATTTT.

The chain has TRBV7-3 and TRBJ2-1; 7 bases map to TRBD2. The germline V gene encodes CDR1 SGHTA and CDR2 FQGTGA. The CDR3 has 16 amino acids. Trimming at V came to 5 bases and at J to 5 bases, leaving 12 bases not matched to a gene. The CDR3 coding sequence is TGTGCCAGCAGCCCTCGAGGGAGGGACTTTAACAATGAGCAGTTCTTC. Translation gives CASSPRGRDFNNEQFF.

This clonotype turned up a few times. The rearrangement joins TRBV11-2 to TRBJ1-1; D is ambiguous. CDR3 length: 13 residues. Deletions cut 1 base from V and 7 bases from J, with 10 bases between. Germline lookup yields CDR1 SGHAT and CDR2 FQNNGV. The CDR3, as DNA: TGTGCCAGCAGCTTAGGAGCGATTATTGAAGCTTTCTTT. Its translation is CASSLGAIIEAFF.

This clonotype occurred many times. The chain employs TRBV10-1 and TRBJ2-4; D is unresolved. Germline V gives CDR1 WNHNN, CDR2 SYGVQD (reference sequence). Trimming took off 2 bases at V and 9 bases at J, with 11 bases between the two ends. The CDR3 sequence is 13 residues long. CDR3 amino acids: CASSELRDGIQYF. As DNA, the CDR3 is TGCGCCAGCAGTGAGCTCAGAGATGGCATTCAGTACTTC.

This clonotype has only a few counts. The chain combines TRBV10-3 with TRBJ2-3; TRBD2 matches 11 bases. Trimming took 5 bases from V and 4 from J; bases not matched to a gene: 11. The CDR3 extends over 17 amino acids. Germline CDR1 is ENHRY and CDR2 is SYGVKD. Written as DNA, the CDR3 is TGTGCCATCAGTCGACTAGCGGGAATCACCTCGGCAGATACGCAGTATTTT. It codes for CAISRLAGITSADTQYF.

This clonotype was found a few times. The chain employs TRBV11-2 and TRBJ2-7, with D possibly matching TRBD2 (7 bases). The germline gives CDR1 SGHAT, CDR2 FQNNGV. V lost 8 bases to trimming and J lost 4 bases, with 15 bases between them. CDR3 length: 13 residues. This CDR3 is CASWGASGYEQYF. The CDR3 bases are TGTGCCAGCTGGGGGGCTAGCGGTTACGAGCAGTACTTC.